This is a list of T cell receptor beta chains from one sample in a study of blood T cell repertoires in COVID-19. Method: immunoSEQ multiplex PCR; TCRdb's copy keeps in-frame clones and lacks some. The sample includes about 200,000 clones, 65% to 90% of them seen just once. Sequencing input: PBMCs or T cells enriched from blood (not recorded which). The receptors here all came from a woman aged 45-60 years with acute COVID-19. Each CDR3 is given with its conserved first and last residue. The D gene is left open where the match is weak. Clone size is not always given. Where it is, it says once, few, many or a class for expanded clones.

size: .; J: TRBJ2-1; D: TRBD2; V: TRBV19; DNA: TGTGCCAGTTCAAGGACTAGCGGGAGCAATGAGCAGTTCTTC; CDR3: CASSRTSGSNEQFF
size: .; J: TRBJ2-3; D: .; V: TRBV6-5; DNA: TGTGCCAGCAGTTACTCATCGACAGGCCCAGATACGCAGTATTTT; CDR3: CASSYSSTGPDTQYF
size: .; J: TRBJ1-1; D: .; V: TRBV4-1; DNA: TGCGCCAGCAGCCTACCCCTAGGGGAGGTCAACACTGAAGCTTTCTTT; CDR3: CASSLPLGEVNTEAFF
size: .; J: TRBJ1-5; D: .; V: TRBV30; DNA: TGTGCCTGGAGTGGGACACCGAGCAATCAGCCCCAGCATTTT; CDR3: CAWSGTPSNQPQHF
size: .; J: TRBJ1-5; D: .; V: TRBV10-1; DNA: TGCGCCAGCAGTGCACACGTAGGAGGGGGCAATCAGCCCCAGCATTTT; CDR3: CASSAHVGGGNQPQHF
size: .; J: TRBJ2-6; D: .; V: TRBV9; DNA: TGTGCCAGCAGCGTAAGAGGGGAGGTTTTTGCTGATCCCTCTGGGGCCAACGTCCTGACTTTC; CDR3: CASSVRGEVFADPSGANVLTF
size: .; J: TRBJ1-1; D: .; V: TRBV28; DNA: TGTGCCAGCAGTACAGGGTTACCTGAAGCTTTCTTT; CDR3: CASSTGLPEAFF
size: few; J: TRBJ2-3; D: TRBD2; V: TRBV27; DNA: TGTGCCAGCAGTTTAATAGCGGGGGCTACAGATACGCAGTATTTT; CDR3: CASSLIAGATDTQYF
size: .; J: TRBJ2-1; D: TRBD2; V: TRBV6-5; DNA: TGTGCCACGTCTGTCGGGGGGGCGGTTGAGCAGTTCTTC; CDR3: CATSVGGAVEQFF
size: .; J: TRBJ2-2; D: .; V: TRBV28; DNA: TGTGCCAGCAGGCTGGGGCGGCACACCGGGGAGCTGTTTTTT; CDR3: CASRLGRHTGELFF
size: .; J: TRBJ2-1; D: .; V: TRBV18; DNA: TGTGCCAGCTCACGAGCCAATGAGCAGTTCTTC; CDR3: CASSRANEQFF
size: .; J: TRBJ2-2; D: TRBD1; V: TRBV6-5; DNA: TGTGCCAGCAGGACGGACAGGGGGTACACCGGGGAGCTGTTTTTT; CDR3: CASRTDRGYTGELFF
size: once; J: TRBJ2-2; D: .; V: TRBV19; DNA: TGTGCCAGTAGTATAACTCGCGGGGAGACCGGGGAGCTGTTTTTT; CDR3: CASSITRGETGELFF
size: .; J: TRBJ2-7; D: .; V: TRBV3-1/TRBV3-2; DNA: TGTGCCAGCAGCCCACCCGGGATGAACGAGCAGTACTTC; CDR3: CASSPPGMNEQYF
size: .; J: TRBJ1-3; D: .; V: TRBV5-8; DNA: TGTGCCAGCAGCTTGCGTTCGGGGGGCGGAAACACCATATATTTT; CDR3: CASSLRSGGGNTIYF
size: few; J: TRBJ1-6; D: TRBD1; V: TRBV19; DNA: TGTGCCAGTACCCGAGCCGGGACAGCCAATTCACCCCTCCACTTT; CDR3: CASTRAGTANSPLHF
size: .; J: TRBJ2-1; D: TRBD1; V: TRBV5-1; DNA: TGCGCCAGCAGCTTGACACAGGGGATCGGCAATGAGCAGTTCTTC; CDR3: CASSLTQGIGNEQFF
size: .; J: TRBJ1-1; D: .; V: TRBV18; DNA: TGTGCCAGCTCGGAAACGACAGGGAACACTGAAGCTTTCTTT; CDR3: CASSETTGNTEAFF